This T cell receptor beta chain appears in the sequencing data of a study of cytomegalovirus exposure and HLA in healthy donors (dated by TCRdb to between 2016 and 2019). In terms of the full investigation: An earlier analysis of several hundred of the donors reported 250 to 300 Gb of sequence data and some 120 million unique TCR beta sequences from approximately 180 million T cells. An early release covering approximately 600 HLA-typed donors comprised about 300 gigabases of sequencing data and about 90 million unique TCR sequences. Among the approximately 430 genotyped donors, under 90% belonged to the genetic ancestry cluster associated with self-reported Caucasian donors. The study aimed to test whether signatures of past pathogen exposure could be identified by cataloging public T cell receptors. Using immunosequencing, the study profiled T cell repertoires from 640 or so subjects and related those repertoires to cytomegalovirus serostatus. A separate validation cohort of 100 to 150 different subjects was used in addition to the roughly 620-subject first cohort. High-throughput TCR immunosequencing, statistical association of individual TCRs with disease status, and machine learning were combined to predict cytomegalovirus infection status. A later analysis re-analyzed previously published TCR beta repertoires from about 730 donors and added high-resolution HLA genotyping to study TCR occurrence patterns. In the later analysis, no new phenotypic data were used to find candidate immune exposures; instead, reliance was placed on TCR beta sequences and their occurrence across donors. To decide whether each TCR beta V gene segment behaved as functional or pseudogenic, an earlier analysis of 587 of the donors relied on high-throughput TCR beta sequencing. Alongside the repertoire data, information on donor age, sex, ethnicity and CMV serostatus was compiled. A later genetic analysis used genome-wide SNP genotypes for about 60% of the roughly 700 donors, treating that subset as a discovery cohort. Every repertoire in the discovery cohort had been generated on one and the same sequencing platform. Both class I and class II loci were covered by HLA typing, at four-digit resolution. Typing coverage varied by locus: 629-630 donors for A, B, C, DRB1 and DQB1; 500 to 550 for DQA1; around 570 for DPA1; about 450 for DPB1. A handful of DR-DQ haplotypes were handled as single units for association and clustering because linkage in the cohort was strong. On average, over 200,000 unique TCR beta nucleotide sequences were sequenced per donor among 398 genotyped donors of the cohort, with roughly 20% of those sequences being non-productive.

Inclusive of the bounding cysteine and phenylalanine, the CDR3 is 14 residues long. Left in the record is the CDR3 DNA by itself, 42 bases read in frame from the first base. Looking up the germline V gene (reference sequence) yields CDR1 LNHDA and CDR2 SQIVND. Ends trimmed: V by 4 bases, J by 0 bases; bases unmatched to a gene: 3. Regarding this clone: Its antigen target is currently unknown. No much larger clonotype is one base removed from it; base qualities were not supplied.

The receptor library was made with the immunoSEQ multiplex PCR assay. A mixture of 60 forward primers for TCR Vbeta segments and 13 reverse primers for TCR Jbeta segments was used in the multiplex PCR. The CDR3 region of rearranged TCR beta genes was amplified from genomic DNA with a multiplex PCR assay. On the Illumina HiSeq System, the amplified TCR beta libraries were sequenced as 87-base-pair reads. The original pipeline was this. Across the 600 to 700 repertoires, a later analysis counted approximately 83 million unique TCR beta chains, 9.5 million to 13 million of which were shared by at least two donors. To remove PCR and sequencing errors, raw reads were error-corrected and collapsed into unique sequences using a nearest-neighbor algorithm that merged closely related sequences. CDR3 sequences were aligned to IMGT reference sequences to assign V, D and J gene segments. Each retained sequence needed at least a six-nucleotide match to both a V gene segment and a J gene segment. A rearrangement was called productive if the CDR3 had no stop codons and remained in frame with V and J, and every other rearrangement was called non-productive. Following IMGT convention, CDR3 was defined as the stretch from the second conserved V-encoded cysteine up to the conserved J-encoded phenylalanine. The earlier analysis of around 640 of the donors excluded sequences that lacked an unambiguous match to a single V gene segment. An earlier analysis of just under 600 of the donors called V segments functional above 56.7% productive rearrangements and segregating when the between-donor standard deviation exceeded 5%. A statistical classification framework was built for diagnosing cytomegalovirus status from the catalog of TCR beta chain sequences. In a later analysis, V and J genes were assigned by comparing TCR nucleotide sequences against IMGT/GENE-DB human TR gene sequences. The TCRdist pipeline was used in a later analysis to assign CDR3 sequences and most-parsimonious VDJ recombination scenarios. A later analysis defined each TCR beta chain by its CDR3 amino acid sequence plus V-gene family, and excluded reads lacking a unique V-gene family. A later analysis removed 592 highly shared, low-generation-probability nucleotide sequences to deal with suspected cross-contamination and a sequencing artifact. In a later analysis, a clonal expansion index for each public chain was calculated from normalized within-repertoire ranks of inferred template counts. In a later analysis, generation probabilities were computed with a VDJ recombination model fitted to out-of-frame rearrangements, and the resulting probabilities were checked against IGoR. Hypergeometric tests were used in a later analysis to score TCR-TCR, TCR-HLA and TCR-CMV co-occurrence, with a repertoire-size bias correction applied to the TCR pairs. A later analysis estimated false discovery rates by permuting HLA or CMV assignments 20 times. A later analysis grouped co-occurring TCRs with DBSCAN, adding TCRdist sequence similarity when clustering within HLA-allele-positive subsets. For co-occurrence clustering, repertoires with fewer than 30,000 or more than 120,000 public chains were excluded, along with four or five repertoires with anomalous nucleotide sharing. The clones in this table, taken by TCRdb from immuneACCESS, are in-frame only. Not every clone is retained; where verified, under half of the shortfall comes from an unresolved V gene, and the cause of the rest is unknown. That table gives V, J and clone size, and the DNA gave D and trimming. A total of 110,000 to 150,000 clones appear in this sample, about 72% of them only once. The top ten constitute approximately 2.1% of the sample.

Study-wide conclusions, independent of this receptor: According to a later analysis, most CMV-associated TCR beta chains appeared to be HLA-restricted, and the HLA associations seemed to be driven largely by CMV exposure. A further reported finding was that TCR beta sequences accurately predicted the HLA-A and HLA-B alleles for most subjects in the first cohort. In a later analysis, HLA-associated TCR beta chains showed more clonal expansion and lower generation probabilities than non-associated chains that were equally common. Because counts were too low, seventeen rarely observed V segments, including chromosome 9 orphons, were left out of the earlier analysis of some 640 of the donors. In vitro tests confirmed that a few of the cytomegalovirus-associated TCR beta chains recognize cytomegalovirus antigens. V-gene and J-gene trimming of TCR beta chains was associated with a missense DCLRE1C variant in a later genetic analysis, and the association was replicated in an independent cohort. In an earlier analysis of roughly 560 of the donors, most TCR beta V segments were observed in productive rearrangements about 90% or about 30% of the time, broadly matching IMGT annotations. Most TCR sequences were seen in very few donors, while some public TCRs were found in many individuals. The sequencing pipeline was judged likely to have produced a cluster of highly shared sequence variants as a technical artifact. A later analysis found that TCR association rates varied across HLA loci, with DRB1 alleles showing the most associated TCRs and HLA-C alleles the fewest. The presence/absence analyses assumed that sequencing depth was roughly uniform across donors, and that assumption may not be true. Linkage disequilibrium might explain the correlated functional status among segregating V segments, but an unknown experimental factor could not be ruled out. Because the 87-base-pair reads could not distinguish some IMGT-functional V segments, including TRBV6-2 and TRBV6-3, those segments were excluded. In both the original and validation cohorts, the classifier was reported to diagnose cytomegalovirus status with high specificity and sensitivity. The study gave a list of 150 to 200 TCR beta chains associated with cytomegalovirus. Specific HLA alleles were associated with more than 15,000 TCR beta sequences at a false discovery rate of 0.05 in a later analysis. In a later analysis, several top co-occurrence clusters were reported to appear linked to parvovirus B19, influenza, CMV and Epstein-Barr virus. In this cohort, only TCR beta chains were sequenced, and detectable features were limited by the absence of alpha or paired-chain data. The authors suggested that the approach could potentially be generalized to other disease states and immunological phenotypes. Compared with the approximately 670-donor mean, donors in an Asian-associated ancestry cluster had fewer N-insertions in productive TCRs, according to a later genetic analysis. The only immune exposure information available for the cohort was CMV serostatus. Assigning TCR associations to individual alleles was difficult when HLA alleles, especially DR and DQ, strongly co-occurred. Because some donors lacked HLA typing at each locus, the association tests relied only on the typed subset.

The cohort comprised 666 healthy bone marrow donors. At the time of sampling, every cohort member was nominally healthy, though immune exposures that went unrecorded were likely present. The donor was CMV seronegative and was included in the group of 352 seronegative cohort members. Every donor gave a peripheral blood sample, and the peripheral blood mononuclear cells from that sample were used for TCR beta sequencing. The Qiagen DNeasy Blood Extraction Kit was used to extract genomic DNA from the blood cell samples. Sequencing was performed on PBMCs. The chain is assembled from TRBV19 and TRBJ2-7; 7 central nucleotides agree with TRBD1. The TCR sequence derives from a middle-aged man in good health and CMV-seronegative. The nucleotide sequence reads TGTGCCAGTAGTAGCCGGGACAGCTCCTACGAGCAGTACTTC. Its protein reads: CASSSRDSSYEQYF.